The rows below give T cell receptor beta chains drawn from one sample of a study of T-cell memory formation after mild COVID-19. One entry per CDR3 protein results from TCRdb running MiXCR on the 5' RACE reads. The table shows roughly 100,000 distinct CDR3 sequences, with about 16% occurring only once. Sequencing input: PBMCs or a T cell subset sorted from them (not recorded which). These receptors originate from a man younger than 35 who had mild COVID-19 (a few samples of this study predate the infection). Cell type and time point are not known. Each CDR3 is given with its conserved first and last residue. Fields, in order: D gene, J gene, clone size, V gene, CDR3 protein, CDR3 DNA. A D gene is named only where the DNA matches it firmly. Size is omitted from some rows. Given values are once, few, many or a class for expanded clones.

D: TRBD1; J: TRBJ2-1; size: few; V: TRBV13; CDR3: CASSSTGVGNEQFF; DNA: TGTGCCAGCAGTTCGACAGGGGTCGGGAATGAGCAGTTCTTC
D: .; J: TRBJ1-1; size: few; V: TRBV7-6; CDR3: CASSYVGGRDEAFF; DNA: TGTGCCAGCAGCTATGTGGGAGGCAGGGATGAAGCTTTCTTT
D: .; J: TRBJ2-4; size: .; V: TRBV27; CDR3: CASSSLAKNIQYF; DNA: TGTGCCAGCAGCTCGCTAGCCAAAAACATTCAGTACTTC
D: .; J: TRBJ2-5; size: few; V: TRBV25-1; CDR3: CASSGEETQYF; DNA: TGTGCCAGCAGCGGCGAAGAGACCCAGTACTTC
D: .; J: TRBJ2-7; size: many; V: TRBV6-5; CDR3: CASSGLGRRTPYEQYF; DNA: TGTGCCAGCAGCGGCCTGGGACGGCGAACTCCCTACGAGCAGTACTTC
D: TRBD1; J: TRBJ1-2; size: .; V: TRBV30; CDR3: CASPGQEWDGYTF; DNA: TGTGCCTCCCCGGGACAGGAATGGGATGGCTACACCTTC
D: TRBD1; J: TRBJ2-2; size: .; V: TRBV19; CDR3: CASSHFGQGDTGELFF; DNA: TGTGCCAGTAGCCACTTCGGACAGGGCGACACCGGGGAGCTGTTTTTT
D: .; J: TRBJ2-2; size: few; V: TRBV4-1; CDR3: CASSQDQGPGELFF; DNA: TGCGCCAGCAGCCAAGATCAGGGGCCCGGGGAGCTGTTTTTT
D: .; J: TRBJ2-5; size: .; V: TRBV7-6; CDR3: CASSPHWRQETQYF; DNA: TGTGCCAGCAGCCCCCACTGGAGGCAAGAGACCCAGTACTTC
D: .; J: TRBJ2-2; size: few; V: TRBV5-1; CDR3: CASSLLGGTGELFF; DNA: TGCGCCAGCAGCTTGCTTGGGGGCACCGGGGAGCTGTTTTTT
D: TRBD2; J: TRBJ2-2; size: few; V: TRBV6-5; CDR3: CASSGAGAGELFF; DNA: TGTGCCAGCAGTGGAGCGGGGGCCGGGGAGCTGTTTTTT
D: .; J: TRBJ2-3; size: .; V: TRBV7-9; CDR3: CASSRTVVSTDTQYF; DNA: TGTGCCAGCAGCCGGACAGTAGTTAGCACAGATACGCAGTATTTT
D: .; J: TRBJ2-2; size: .; V: TRBV20-1; CDR3: CSARKRDAGELFF; DNA: TGCAGTGCTAGAAAAAGGGACGCCGGGGAGCTGTTTTTT
D: .; J: TRBJ2-1; size: .; V: TRBV3-1; CDR3: CASSQEAGYNEQFF; DNA: TGTGCCAGCAGCCAAGAGGCGGGGTACAATGAGCAGTTCTTC
D: TRBD1; J: TRBJ2-1; size: few; V: TRBV9; CDR3: CASARGRTGAHEQFF; DNA: TGTGCCAGCGCCCGAGGGAGGACAGGGGCCCATGAGCAGTTCTTC
D: .; J: TRBJ2-1; size: .; V: TRBV15; CDR3: CATSSEPADNEQFF; DNA: TGTGCCACCAGCAGTGAGCCGGCCGACAATGAGCAGTTCTTC
D: TRBD1; J: TRBJ2-7; size: few; V: TRBV9; CDR3: CASSEDRDHEQYF; DNA: TGTGCCAGCAGCGAGGACAGGGACCACGAGCAGTACTTC
D: TRBD2; J: TRBJ2-5; size: few; V: TRBV12-3/TRBV12-4; CDR3: CASNTGGAVETQYF; DNA: TGTGCCAGCAATACCGGGGGGGCTGTAGAGACCCAGTACTTC
D: .; J: TRBJ1-4; size: few; V: TRBV20-1; CDR3: CSARLAVDEKLFF; DNA: TGCAGTGCTAGGTTAGCCGTGGATGAAAAACTGTTTTTT
D: .; J: TRBJ2-3; size: .; V: TRBV5-1; CDR3: CASSDQRDTQYF; DNA: TGCGCCAGCAGCGACCAGCGGGATACGCAGTATTTT
D: .; J: TRBJ2-6; size: .; V: TRBV27; CDR3: CASSSIGGSGANVLTF; DNA: TGTGCCAGCAGTAGCATTGGGGGCTCCGGGGCCAACGTCCTGACTTTC
D: TRBD2; J: TRBJ2-3; size: .; V: TRBV10-3; CDR3: CAISEGTSGVDTQYF; DNA: TGTGCCATCAGTGAGGGGACTAGCGGGGTGGATACGCAGTATTTT
D: TRBD1; J: TRBJ2-1; size: few; V: TRBV7-3; CDR3: CASSLGGQGYNEQFF; DNA: TGTGCCAGCAGCTTAGGGGGACAGGGCTACAATGAGCAGTTCTTC
D: .; J: TRBJ2-6; size: .; V: TRBV7-9; CDR3: CASSYNAAGAAGANVLTF; DNA: TGTGCCAGCAGCTACAACGCCGCGGGGGCCGCTGGGGCCAACGTCCTGACTTTC
D: TRBD2; J: TRBJ2-1; size: few; V: TRBV12-3/TRBV12-4; CDR3: CASSPSGPYNEQFF; DNA: TGTGCCAGCAGTCCTAGCGGACCTTACAATGAGCAGTTCTTC
D: TRBD2; J: TRBJ2-3; size: .; V: TRBV2; CDR3: CASSGTRNTDTQYF; DNA: TGTGCCAGCAGTGGGACTAGAAACACAGATACGCAGTATTTT
D: TRBD1; J: TRBJ2-2; size: few; V: TRBV12-3/TRBV12-4; CDR3: CASSGQGPTGELFF; DNA: TGTGCCAGCAGCGGACAGGGACCCACCGGGGAGCTGTTTTTT
D: .; J: TRBJ2-2; size: .; V: TRBV3-1; CDR3: CASEGGLDTGELFF; DNA: TGTGCCAGCGAGGGGGGGCTGGACACCGGGGAGCTGTTTTTT
D: TRBD2; J: TRBJ2-5; size: few; V: TRBV12-5; CDR3: CASGFSGGHMYQETQYF; DNA: TGTGCTAGTGGTTTTAGCGGGGGCCACATGTACCAAGAGACCCAGTACTTC
D: .; J: TRBJ2-1; size: .; V: TRBV29-1; CDR3: CSVEGSPETYNEQFF; DNA: TGCAGCGTGGAGGGCAGCCCGGAAACCTACAATGAGCAGTTCTTC
D: TRBD2; J: TRBJ2-3; size: few; V: TRBV2; CDR3: CASNSFTSGGTDTQYF; DNA: TGTGCCAGCAATTCGTTCACTAGCGGGGGAACAGATACGCAGTATTTT
D: TRBD1; J: TRBJ2-2; size: few; V: TRBV6-2/TRBV6-3; CDR3: CASSLRTGNTGELFF; DNA: TGTGCCAGCAGTCTAAGGACAGGAAACACCGGGGAGCTGTTTTTT
D: .; J: TRBJ1-2; size: .; V: TRBV9; CDR3: CASSEDGNYGYTF; DNA: TGTGCCAGCAGCGAAGACGGGAACTATGGCTACACCTTC
D: .; J: TRBJ2-3; size: .; V: TRBV7-9; CDR3: CASRDSKSTDTQYF; DNA: TGTGCCAGCAGGGACTCCAAGAGCACAGATACGCAGTATTTT
D: .; J: TRBJ1-4; size: .; V: TRBV6-5; CDR3: CASSYTKTRMDRDEKLFF; DNA: TGTGCCAGCAGTTACACAAAGACAAGGATGGACCGTGATGAAAAACTGTTTTTT
D: .; J: TRBJ1-5; size: many; V: TRBV6-2/TRBV6-3; CDR3: CASRGYSNQPQHF; DNA: TGTGCCAGCAGAGGTTATAGCAATCAGCCCCAGCATTTT
D: .; J: TRBJ2-5; size: few; V: TRBV6-6; CDR3: CASRPQGYDQYF; DNA: TGTGCCAGCAGGCCCCAGGGATATGACCAGTACTTC
D: .; J: TRBJ2-6; size: few; V: TRBV7-8; CDR3: CASSTVSGANVLTF; DNA: TGTGCCAGCAGCACAGTCTCTGGGGCCAACGTCCTGACTTTC
D: .; J: TRBJ1-1; size: few; V: TRBV5-1; CDR3: CASSLSPKSNTEAFF; DNA: TGCGCCAGCAGCTTGTCGCCCAAATCTAACACTGAAGCTTTCTTT
D: .; J: TRBJ2-5; size: .; V: TRBV10-2; CDR3: CASSESWGSGETQYF; DNA: TGCGCCAGCAGTGAGTCTTGGGGGTCAGGGGAGACCCAGTACTTC
D: .; J: TRBJ2-1; size: few; V: TRBV2; CDR3: CASRRQEAYNEQFF; DNA: TGTGCCAGCAGGCGACAGGAAGCATACAATGAGCAGTTCTTC
D: .; J: TRBJ1-5; size: .; V: TRBV7-6; CDR3: CASSQGETAYSNQPQHF; DNA: TGTGCCAGCAGCCAAGGAGAGACAGCTTATAGCAATCAGCCCCAGCATTTT
D: .; J: TRBJ2-1; size: few; V: TRBV27; CDR3: CASSLGGGAPYNEQFF; DNA: TGTGCCAGCAGTTTGGGAGGGGGGGCCCCCTACAATGAGCAGTTCTTC
D: .; J: TRBJ2-1; size: .; V: TRBV28; CDR3: CASSFRTRTNEQFF; DNA: TGTGCCAGCAGTTTTAGAACTAGGACGAATGAGCAGTTCTTC
D: .; J: TRBJ2-7; size: many; V: TRBV7-9; CDR3: CASSQTAYEQYF; DNA: TGTGCCAGCAGCCAGACGGCCTACGAGCAGTACTTC
D: TRBD2; J: TRBJ2-7; size: many; V: TRBV29-1; CDR3: CSVEGRTSGGTEGYEQYF; DNA: TGCAGCGTTGAAGGGCGAACTAGCGGGGGGACCGAAGGGTACGAGCAGTACTTC